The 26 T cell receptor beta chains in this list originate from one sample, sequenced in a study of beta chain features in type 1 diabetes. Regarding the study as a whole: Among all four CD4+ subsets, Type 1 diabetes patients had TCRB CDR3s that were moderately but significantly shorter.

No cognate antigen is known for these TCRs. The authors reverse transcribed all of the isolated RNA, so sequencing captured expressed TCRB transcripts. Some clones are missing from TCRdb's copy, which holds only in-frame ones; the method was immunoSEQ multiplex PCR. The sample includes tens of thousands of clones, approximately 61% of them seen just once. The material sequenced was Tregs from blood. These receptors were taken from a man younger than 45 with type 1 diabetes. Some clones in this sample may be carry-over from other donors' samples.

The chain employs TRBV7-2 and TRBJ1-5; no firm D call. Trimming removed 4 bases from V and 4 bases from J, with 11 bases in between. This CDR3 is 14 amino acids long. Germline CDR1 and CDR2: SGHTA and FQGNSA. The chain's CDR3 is CASSSTSSNQPQHF. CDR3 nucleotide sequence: TGTGCCAGCAGCTCGACATCGTCAAATCAGCCCCAGCATTTT.

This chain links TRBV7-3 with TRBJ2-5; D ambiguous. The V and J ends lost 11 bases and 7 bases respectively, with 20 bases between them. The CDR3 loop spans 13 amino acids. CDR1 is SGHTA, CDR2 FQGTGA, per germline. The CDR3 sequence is CASSTNSLGTQYF. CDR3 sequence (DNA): TGTGCCTCTTCCACCAACTCTCTTGGGACCCAGTACTTC.

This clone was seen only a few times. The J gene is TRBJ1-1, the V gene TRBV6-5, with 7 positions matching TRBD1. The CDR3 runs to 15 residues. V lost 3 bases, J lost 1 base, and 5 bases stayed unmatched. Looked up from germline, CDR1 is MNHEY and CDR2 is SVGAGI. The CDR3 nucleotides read TGTGCCAGCAGTTATCTCCCAGGGGGGAACACTGAAGCTTTCTTT. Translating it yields CASSYLPGGNTEAFF.

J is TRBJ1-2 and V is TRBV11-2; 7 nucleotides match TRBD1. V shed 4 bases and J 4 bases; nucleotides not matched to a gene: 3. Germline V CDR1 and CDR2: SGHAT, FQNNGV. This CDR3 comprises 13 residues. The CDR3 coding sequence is TGTGCCAGCAGCTCCCGGACAGGCTATGGCTACACCTTC. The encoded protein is CASSSRTGYGYTF.

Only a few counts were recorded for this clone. The CDR3 region is CASSRGTIYNEQFF. The DNA of the CDR3 is TGTGCCAGCAGCCGCGGGACCATATACAATGAGCAGTTCTTC. This rearrangement joins TRBV7-3 to TRBJ2-1, with D maybe TRBD2 (6 bases). V was trimmed by 5 bases and J by 4 bases, leaving 12 bases between them. From germline, CDR1 is SGHTA and CDR2 FQGTGA. The length of the CDR3 is 14 residues.

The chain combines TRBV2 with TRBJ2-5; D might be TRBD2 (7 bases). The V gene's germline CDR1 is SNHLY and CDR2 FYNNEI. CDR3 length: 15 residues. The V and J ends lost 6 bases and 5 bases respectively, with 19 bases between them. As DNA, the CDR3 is TGTGCCAGCAGACGAGGGGGAGTGGGGGGGGAGACCCAGTACTTC. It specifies CASRRGGVGGETQYF.

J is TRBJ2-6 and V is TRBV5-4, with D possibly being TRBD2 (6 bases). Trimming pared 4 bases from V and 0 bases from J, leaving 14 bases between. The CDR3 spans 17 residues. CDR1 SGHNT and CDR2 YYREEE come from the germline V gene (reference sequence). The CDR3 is CASSPPRGLSGANVLTF. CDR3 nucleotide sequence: TGTGCCAGCAGCCCCCCGAGGGGACTCTCTGGGGCCAACGTCCTGACTTTC.

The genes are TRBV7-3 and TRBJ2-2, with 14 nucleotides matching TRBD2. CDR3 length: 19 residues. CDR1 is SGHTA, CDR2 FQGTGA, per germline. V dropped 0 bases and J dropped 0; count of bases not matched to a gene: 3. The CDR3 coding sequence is TGTGCCAGCAGCTTAACGGGACTAGCGGGGGTATCGAACACCGGGGAGCTGTTTTTT. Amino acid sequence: CASSLTGLAGVSNTGELFF.

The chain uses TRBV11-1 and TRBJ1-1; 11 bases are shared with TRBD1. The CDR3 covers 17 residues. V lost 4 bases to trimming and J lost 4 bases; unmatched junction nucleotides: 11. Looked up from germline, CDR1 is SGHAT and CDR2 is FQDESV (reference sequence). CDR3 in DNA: TGTGCCAGCAGCTACCCGGGCCCCGGGACAGGGGGCACTGAAGCTTTCTTT. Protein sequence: CASSYPGPGTGGTEAFF.

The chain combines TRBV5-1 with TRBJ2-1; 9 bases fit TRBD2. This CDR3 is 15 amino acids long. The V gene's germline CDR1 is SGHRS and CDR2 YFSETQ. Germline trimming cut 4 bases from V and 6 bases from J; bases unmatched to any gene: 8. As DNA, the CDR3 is TGCGCCAGCAGCCCGGCGGGCGGGGGGGCCAATGAGCAGTTCTTC. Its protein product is CASSPAGGGANEQFF. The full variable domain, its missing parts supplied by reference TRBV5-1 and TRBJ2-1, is KAGVTQTPRYLIKTRGQQVTLSCSPISGHRSVSWYQQTPGQGLQFLFEYFSETQRNKGNFPGRFSGRQFSNSRSEMNVSTLELGDSALYLCASSPAGGGANEQFFGPGTRLTVL.

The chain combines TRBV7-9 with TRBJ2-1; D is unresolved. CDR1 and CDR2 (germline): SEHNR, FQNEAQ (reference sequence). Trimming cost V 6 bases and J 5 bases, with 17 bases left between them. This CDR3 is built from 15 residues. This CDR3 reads CASRPLRSRDNEQFF. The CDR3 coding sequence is TGTGCCAGCAGACCCTTGCGGAGCCGCGACAATGAGCAGTTCTTC.

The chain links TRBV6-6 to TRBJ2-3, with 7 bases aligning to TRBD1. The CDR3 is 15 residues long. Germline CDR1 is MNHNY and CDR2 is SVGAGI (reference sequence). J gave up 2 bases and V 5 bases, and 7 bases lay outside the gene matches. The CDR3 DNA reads TGTGCCAGCAGTACCCTGACAGGGCACACAGATACGCAGTATTTT. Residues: CASSTLTGHTDTQYF.

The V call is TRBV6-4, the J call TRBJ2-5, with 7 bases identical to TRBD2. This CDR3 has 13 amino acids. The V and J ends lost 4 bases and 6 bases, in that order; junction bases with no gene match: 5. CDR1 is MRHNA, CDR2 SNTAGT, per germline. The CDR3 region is CASSVGGGKTQYF. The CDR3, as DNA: TGTGCCAGCAGTGTGGGCGGGGGAAAGACCCAGTACTTC.

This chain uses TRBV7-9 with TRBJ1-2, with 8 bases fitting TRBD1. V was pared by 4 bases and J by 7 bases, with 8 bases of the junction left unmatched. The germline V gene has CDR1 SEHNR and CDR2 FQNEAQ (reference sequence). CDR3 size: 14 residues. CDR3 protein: CASSSPDRAVGYTF. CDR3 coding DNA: TGTGCCAGCAGCTCTCCGGACAGGGCCGTTGGCTACACCTTC.

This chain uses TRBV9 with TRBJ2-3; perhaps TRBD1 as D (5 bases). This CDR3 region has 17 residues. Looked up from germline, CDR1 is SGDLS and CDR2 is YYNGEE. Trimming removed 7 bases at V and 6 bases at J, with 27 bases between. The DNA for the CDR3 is TGTGCCAGCGCCAACCCCCAGCAGGCAGGGTTACGCGATACGCAGTATTTT. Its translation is CASANPQQAGLRDTQYF.

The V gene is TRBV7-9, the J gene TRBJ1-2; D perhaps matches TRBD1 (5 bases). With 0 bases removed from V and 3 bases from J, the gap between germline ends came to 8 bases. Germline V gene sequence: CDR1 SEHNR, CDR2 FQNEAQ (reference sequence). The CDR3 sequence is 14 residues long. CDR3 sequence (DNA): TGTGCCAGCAGCTTAGCAGGAGGGGACTATGGCTACACCTTC. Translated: CASSLAGGDYGYTF.

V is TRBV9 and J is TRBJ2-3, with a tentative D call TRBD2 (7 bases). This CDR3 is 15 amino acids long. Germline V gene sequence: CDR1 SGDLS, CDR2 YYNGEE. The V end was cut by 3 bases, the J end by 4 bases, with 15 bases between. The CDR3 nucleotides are TGTGCCAGCAGCGCTACGGGGGGCCCACCAGATACGCAGTATTTT. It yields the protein CASSATGGPPDTQYF.

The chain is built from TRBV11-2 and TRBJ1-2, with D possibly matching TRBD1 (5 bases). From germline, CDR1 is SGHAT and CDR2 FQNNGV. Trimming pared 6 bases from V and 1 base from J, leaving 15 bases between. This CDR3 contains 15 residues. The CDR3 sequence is CASRDTGSGNYGYTF. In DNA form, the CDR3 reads TGTGCCAGCAGGGATACAGGTAGTGGTAACTATGGCTACACCTTC.

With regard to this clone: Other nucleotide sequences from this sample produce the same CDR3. CDR3 in amino acids: CASSPSSGANVLTF. CDR3 nucleotides: TGCGCCAGCAGCCCATCCTCTGGGGCCAACGTCCTGACTTTC. J is TRBJ2-6 and V is TRBV5-1; D gene unclear. Trimming pared 4 bases from V and 0 bases from J, leaving 5 bases between. CDR3 length: 14 amino acids. Germline lookup yields CDR1 SGHRS and CDR2 YFSETQ. The full variable domain, in which reference TRBV5-1 and TRBJ2-6 provide the parts outside the CDR3, is KAGVTQTPRYLIKTRGQQVTLSCSPISGHRSVSWYQQTPGQGLQFLFEYFSETQRNKGNFPGRFSGRQFSNSRSEMNVSTLELGDSALYLCASSPSSGANVLTFGAGSRLTVL.

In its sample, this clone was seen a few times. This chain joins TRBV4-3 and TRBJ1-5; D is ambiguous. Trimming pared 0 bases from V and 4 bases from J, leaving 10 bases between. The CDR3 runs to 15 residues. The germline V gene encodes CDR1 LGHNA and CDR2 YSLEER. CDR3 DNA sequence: TGCGCCAGCAGCCAAGATCCCACAGTAAATCAGCCCCAGCATTTT. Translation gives CASSQDPTVNQPQHF.

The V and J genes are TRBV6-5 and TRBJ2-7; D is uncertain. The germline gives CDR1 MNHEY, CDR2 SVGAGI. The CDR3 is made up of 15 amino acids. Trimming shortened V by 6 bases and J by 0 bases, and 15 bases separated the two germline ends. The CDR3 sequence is CASRAAFPSSYEQYF. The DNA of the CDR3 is TGTGCCAGCAGGGCGGCTTTTCCCAGCTCCTACGAGCAGTACTTC.

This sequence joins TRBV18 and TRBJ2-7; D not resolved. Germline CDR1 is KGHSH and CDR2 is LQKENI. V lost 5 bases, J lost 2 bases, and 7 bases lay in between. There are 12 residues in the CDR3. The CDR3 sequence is CASSTSTYEQYF. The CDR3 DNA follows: TGTGCCAGCTCAACCTCTACCTACGAGCAGTACTTC.

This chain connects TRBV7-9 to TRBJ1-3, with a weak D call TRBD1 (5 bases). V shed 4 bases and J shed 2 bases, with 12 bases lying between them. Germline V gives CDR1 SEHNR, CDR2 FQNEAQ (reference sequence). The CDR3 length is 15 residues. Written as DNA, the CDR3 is TGTGCCAGCAGCTCACCAGGGATCGCTGGAAACACCATATATTTT. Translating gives CASSSPGIAGNTIYF.

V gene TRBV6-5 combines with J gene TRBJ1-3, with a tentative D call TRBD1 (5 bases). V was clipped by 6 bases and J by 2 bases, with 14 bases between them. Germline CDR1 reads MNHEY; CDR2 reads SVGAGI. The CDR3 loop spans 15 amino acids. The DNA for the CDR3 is TGTGCCAGCAGGGATTGGGGGGGTGCTGGAAACACCATATATTTT. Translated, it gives CASRDWGGAGNTIYF.

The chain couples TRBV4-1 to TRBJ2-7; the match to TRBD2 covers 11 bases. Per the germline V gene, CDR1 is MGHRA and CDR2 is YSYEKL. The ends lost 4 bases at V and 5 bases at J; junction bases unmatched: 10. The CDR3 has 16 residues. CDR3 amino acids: CASSRTTSGSIHEQYF. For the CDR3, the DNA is TGCGCCAGCAGCCGCACAACTAGCGGGAGCATCCACGAGCAGTACTTC.

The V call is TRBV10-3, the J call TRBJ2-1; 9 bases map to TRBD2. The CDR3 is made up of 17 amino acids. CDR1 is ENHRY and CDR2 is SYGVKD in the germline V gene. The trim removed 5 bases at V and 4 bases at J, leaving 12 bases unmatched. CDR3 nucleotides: TGTGCCATCAGTACCGGCGTAGGAGCGGGGGGATACAATGAGCAGTTCTTC. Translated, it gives CAISTGVGAGGYNEQFF.